This T cell receptor beta chain was obtained from a study of T cell repertoires in ileal Crohn's disease. The wider study: Median disease duration was about 8.2 years; 30% to 35% smoked at surgery.

As regards this clone: Its antigen is unknown.

Trimming left V 3 bases short and J 0 bases short, with 15 bases between. Germline-derived CDR1 and CDR2 are SGHVS and FQNEAQ. The length of the CDR3 is 17 residues. Generated by immunoSEQ multiplex PCR, the TCRdb table keeps only in-frame clones and is missing some. The sample has about 8,400 clones, approximately 96% seen once; the top ten hold over 0.2%. Study-level points and caveats: All patients with clonality above 26.8% had endoscopic recurrence. Sorted CD8 T cells held more high-frequency clones than CD4.

This receptor was taken from an adult with Crohn's disease. The sample was ileal tissue. The rearrangement uses TRBV7-8 and TRBJ1-3; D uncertain. The CDR3: CASSFFRLEGSGNTIYF. As DNA, the CDR3 is TGTGCCAGCAGCTTTTTCCGTTTGGAGGGCTCTGGAAACACCATATATTTT.